This T cell receptor beta chain was sequenced for a study of blood T cell repertoires in COVID-19. Study overall: Collection of acute and convalescent COVID-19 samples took place in the United States, Italy and Spain. Nucleic acid was either cDNA or gDNA, and it came from T cells, B-cell-depleted T cells, or PBMCs.

The germline V gene has CDR1 LNHDA and CDR2 SQIVND (reference sequence). V was clipped by 7 bases and J by 2 bases; unmatched bases: 8. The CDR3 sequence is 14 residues long. How the authors handled the data: How many nucleated cells were present was estimated from reference gene primer amplification. TCRdb's table, derived via immunoSEQ multiplex PCR, lists solely in-frame clones and lacks some. V, J and clone size derive from that table, while D and trimming were established from the DNA sequence. The sample carries about 180,000 clones, around 83% recorded once. The chain links TRBV19 to TRBJ2-7; 7 bases line up with TRBD1. The source of this sequence is a woman younger than 45 with active or convalescent COVID-19. Sequencing was performed on peripheral blood. The CDR3 DNA reads as TGTGCCAGTAACCCGGGACAGCTACCCTACGAGCAGTACTTC. Its protein product is CASNPGQLPYEQYF.